These 11 T cell receptor beta chains came from one sample sequenced in a study of CDR3 diversity in severe acne (dated by TCRdb to between 2018 and 2021). The method was PCR. The reads were generated on an Illumina HiSeq 2000. TCRdb reworked the public reads: Q25 trimming with fastp, MiXCR clone assembly, productive beta chains retained. A single entry per CDR3 protein holds the most common genes and DNA from its merged rows. The sample table holds more than 80,000 distinct CDR3 sequences, of which approximately 49% were seen once. Roughly 10% of the sample rests with the top ten. Sequenced sample: blood. These receptors all stem from a male donor with severe acne vulgaris.

The V and J genes are TRBV12-3 or TRBV12-4 and TRBJ2-5; 10 bases match TRBD2. V shed 6 bases, J shed 1 base, and the junction held 8 bases outside the gene matches. The CDR3 runs to 16 residues. The CDR3 loop is CASRRTSGTSQETQYF. As DNA, the CDR3 is TGTGCCAGCAGACGGACTAGCGGAACATCCCAAGAGACCCAGTACTTC.

The chain links TRBV7-2 to TRBJ2-7; 7 bases fit TRBD2. In germline, CDR1 is SGHTA, CDR2 FQGNSA. The CDR3 extends over 13 amino acids. With V trimmed by 5 bases and J by 4 bases, 5 bases remained unmatched. DNA of the CDR3: TGTGCCAGCAGCATTGCCGGGAGGTACGAGCAGTACTTC. Amino acid sequence: CASSIAGRYEQYF.

The rearrangement links TRBV7-7 to TRBJ2-5; the D call may be TRBD1 or TRBD2 (5 bases each). The CDR3 runs to 16 residues. Germline assignment: CDR1 SSHAT and CDR2 FNYEAQ (reference sequence). Trimming cost V 5 bases and J 0 bases, with 16 bases left between them. CDR3 DNA: TGTGCCAGCAGCCCTGGGACCTCGTGGTACCAAGAGACCCAGTACTTC. It specifies CASSPGTSWYQETQYF.

With regard to this clonotype: A much larger clone differs from this one at a single base, so this may be a read error. The CDR3 does not end in the conserved phenylalanine or tryptophan, so this is likely a read error. The V and J genes are TRBV7-2 and TRBJ2-1, with 10 nucleotides matching TRBD1. V lost 3 bases, J lost 7 bases, and 6 bases stayed unmatched. From germline, CDR1 is SGHTA and CDR2 FQGNSA. This CDR3 spans 15 amino acids. CDR3 nucleotides: TGTGCCAGCAGCTTCCGGGACAGGGGTCGTAATGAGCAGTTCCTC. Its protein product is CASSFRDRGRNEQFL.

This clonotype was counted at least ten times. This chain connects TRBV4-1 to TRBJ1-6; perhaps TRBD1 as D (6 bases). Germline V gene data show CDR1 as MGHRA and CDR2 as YSYEKL. There are 15 residues in the CDR3. V dropped 5 bases and J dropped 10 bases, with 18 bases sitting between them. CDR3 region: CASSSEGRGGSPLHF. CDR3 sequence (DNA): TGCGCCAGCAGCTCGGAGGGCAGGGGAGGCTCACCCCTCCACTTT.

V gene TRBV7-9 combines with J gene TRBJ2-7; tentatively, D is TRBD1 (6 bases). V was clipped by 1 base and J by 5 bases, with 12 bases between them. The CDR3 runs 14 residues. CDR1 and CDR2 from the germline V gene are SEHNR and FQNEAQ (reference sequence). This chain's CDR3 is CASSLGMGADEQYF. The CDR3 DNA reads as TGTGCCAGCAGCTTAGGAATGGGGGCCGACGAGCAGTACTTC.

This clonotype showed up just once. This may arise from a read error, as a much more abundant clone is one base away. The V and J genes are TRBV9 and TRBJ2-7, with a possible D match to TRBD1 (5 bases). V was cut by 3 bases and J by 5 bases, with 12 bases left in between. This CDR3 comprises 13 residues. From germline, CDR1 is SGDLS and CDR2 YYNGEE. The CDR3, as DNA: TGTGCCAGCAGCGACCCCAGGGAAAACGAGCAGTACTTC. It is translated as CASSDPRENEQYF.

In its sample, this clonotype was seen a few times. This chain links TRBV9 with TRBJ1-2; the match to TRBD1 covers 7 bases. CDR3 length equals 16 residues. V shed 7 bases and J 1 base; nucleotides not matched to a gene: 13. Germline CDR1 SGDLS, CDR2 YYNGEE. As DNA, the CDR3 is TGTGCCAGCTCCGCTCGCCACAGGGGACTTAACTATGGCTACACCTTC. Its translation: CASSARHRGLNYGYTF.

With regard to this clonotype: The limits of the CDR3 on the DNA are not certain, so only TCRdb's listed CDR3 is given. The chain carries TRBV25-1 and TRBJ1-5. The CDR3 is 14 residues long, ends included. Germline V gene data show CDR1 as MGHDK and CDR2 as SYGVNS. CDR3 sequence reads: CASSGRAVLRAGHF.

Points on this clonotype: Since a much larger clone is just one base distant, this may be a read error. The chain carries TRBV6-9 and TRBJ2-7; a possible D gene is TRBD1 (6 bases). The CDR3 extends over 15 amino acids. Germline V CDR1 and CDR2: MNHGY, SVAAGI. The CDR3 spells CASSEGTPSSYGQYF. In nucleotides, the CDR3 is TGTGCCAGCAGTGAAGGGACACCCAGCTCCTACGGGCAGTACTTC.

This clonotype was detected ten times or more. This rearrangement joins TRBV4-1 to TRBJ1-2; 7 positions match TRBD1. Germline V CDR1 and CDR2: MGHRA, YSYEKL. Losses at the gene ends were 1 base for V and 8 bases for J; bases not matched to a gene: 4. This CDR3 has 13 residues. The DNA of the CDR3 is TGCGCCAGCAGCCAAGGAGCCAGGGGGGGCTACACCTTC. Protein product: CASSQGARGGYTF.